Shown below are 30 T cell receptor beta chains from a single sample sequenced in a study of T-cell memory formation after mild COVID-19. In TCRdb, the 5' RACE reads were re-called with MiXCR into one record per CDR3 protein. The sample lists 400,000 to 450,000 distinct CDR3 sequences, roughly 18% occurring once. The sample consisted of PBMCs or a T cell subset sorted from them (not recorded which). Receptors originate from a man aged 18-30 years who had mild COVID-19 (a few samples of this study predate the infection). Cell type and time point are not known.

The CDR3 sequence is CASSQSSRTGTDNQPQHF. Written as DNA, the CDR3 is TGCGCCAGCAGTCAATCGTCCCGGACAGGGACTGACAATCAGCCCCAGCATTTT. This chain connects TRBV23-1 to TRBJ1-5; 8 bases fit TRBD1. TRBV23-1 has ORF status, its function being uncertain. This CDR3 contains 18 residues. V gave up 0 bases and J gave up 3 bases; unmatched junction bases: 10.

Only a few counts were recorded for this clonotype. This chain links TRBV5-1 with TRBJ2-1, with 10 positions matching TRBD2. J gave up 6 bases and V 2 bases, and 5 bases lay outside the gene matches. Germline loops: CDR1 SGHRS, CDR2 YFSETQ. CDR3 length: 15 residues. CDR3 nucleotides: TGCGCCAGCAGCTTAACTAGCGGGACCGTCAATGAGCAGTTCTTC. Translation: CASSLTSGTVNEQFF.

The chain couples TRBV7-9 to TRBJ2-5, with 9 positions matching TRBD1. With 5 bases clipped from V and 2 bases from J, the junction kept 6 bases outside the gene matches. This CDR3 is built from 15 residues. Per germline, CDR1 SEHNR and CDR2 FQNEAQ (reference sequence). This CDR3 reads CASSPTGGWQETQYF. DNA of the CDR3: TGTGCCAGCAGCCCTACAGGGGGCTGGCAAGAGACCCAGTACTTC.

This clonotype was counted many times. V usage is TRBV5-1 and J usage is TRBJ1-2, with TRBD1 as a possible D gene (5 bases). CDR1 and CDR2 (germline): SGHRS, YFSETQ. Trimming cost V 0 bases and J 7 bases, with 22 bases left between them. This CDR3 contains 17 residues. CDR3 in DNA: TGCGCCAGCAGCTTGGGGGGGGGTGCCCAAAGGATCTCTGGCTACACCTTC. It translates to CASSLGGGAQRISGYTF.

In its sample, this clonotype was seen a few times. V usage is TRBV9 and J usage is TRBJ2-3; 12 nucleotides line up with TRBD1. J was trimmed by 3 bases and V by 1 base; bases with no gene match: 15. CDR1 and CDR2 from the germline V gene are SGDLS and YYNGEE. CDR3 size: 20 residues. CDR3 DNA sequence: TGTGCCAGCAGCGTAATTCCCAGGGGACAGGGGGCACTTGAAACAGATACGCAGTATTTT. It encodes CASSVIPRGQGALETDTQYF.

The chain carries TRBV6-2 or TRBV6-3 and TRBJ1-2; unclear D gene. Germline CDR1 MNHEY, CDR2 SVGEGT. The CDR3 has 14 residues. The ends were cut back, 6 bases at V and 8 bases at J, with 19 bases in the middle. The DNA for the CDR3 is TGTGCCAGCAGCCCCCGAGGACCTCTTAGAGGCTACACCTTC. Protein sequence: CASSPRGPLRGYTF.

Many counts were recorded for this clonotype. V usage is TRBV4-3 and J usage is TRBJ2-7; possibly TRBD1 or TRBD2 for D (5 bases each). The V gene's germline CDR1 is LGHNA and CDR2 YSLEER. This CDR3 is 15 amino acids long. V was trimmed by 1 base and J by 0 bases, leaving 10 bases between them. The CDR3 DNA reads as TGCGCCAGCAGCCAAGGCCCAGGGAGCTCCTACGAGCAGTACTTC. Its translation: CASSQGPGSSYEQYF.

A remark on this clonotype: This CDR3 is missing its conserved last phenylalanine or tryptophan, likely due to a read error. The CDR3 DNA reads as TGTGCCAGCAGTTTGTCCGGATGGGAGACCCAGTACTTA. Encoded protein: CASSLSGWETQYL. The V and J genes are TRBV28 and TRBJ2-5; D gene uncertain. In germline, CDR1 is MDHEN, CDR2 SYDVKM. The CDR3 has 13 residues. Trimming left V 3 bases short and J 5 bases short, with 10 bases between.

This clonotype turned up a few times. J is TRBJ2-7 and V is TRBV7-2; D call uncertain. The CDR3 is 17 amino acids. V was trimmed by 5 bases and J by 0 bases, leaving 20 bases between them. Looked up from germline, CDR1 is SGHTA and CDR2 is FQGNSA. The DNA of the CDR3 is TGTGCCAGCAGCACCAAGAGCACACCCTGGAGCTCCTACGAGCAGTACTTC. Its protein product is CASSTKSTPWSSYEQYF. The complete variable domain, with remaining parts taken from reference TRBV7-2 and TRBJ2-7, reads GAGVSQSPSNKVTEKGKDVELRCDPISGHTALYWYRQSLGQGLEFLIYFQGNSAPDKSGLPSDRFSAERTGGSVSTLTIQRTQQEDSAVYLCASSTKSTPWSSYEQYFGPGTRLTVT.

The chain is built from TRBV5-1 and TRBJ2-7, with D perhaps being TRBD1 or TRBD2 (5 bases each). Germline CDR1 and CDR2: SGHRS and YFSETQ. V lost 0 bases and J lost 0, with 10 bases in between. This CDR3 has 15 residues. The CDR3 DNA follows: TGCGCCAGCAGCTTGGCCCCAGGGAGCTCCTACGAGCAGTACTTC. Encoded protein: CASSLAPGSSYEQYF.

This clonotype has ten or more counts. The chain joins TRBV7-8 to TRBJ2-3; 10 bases line up with TRBD1. V lost 0 bases, J lost 5 bases, and 8 bases stayed unmatched. The CDR3 consists of 17 residues. Germline V CDR1 and CDR2: SGHVS, FQNEAQ. This CDR3 reads CASSLAPWDRGGDTQYF. CDR3 DNA sequence: TGTGCCAGCAGCTTAGCCCCCTGGGACAGGGGTGGAGATACGCAGTATTTT.

There are a few counts of this clonotype. The V call is TRBV20-1, the J call TRBJ1-2; D remains ambiguous. The length of the CDR3 is 14 residues. Germline lookup yields CDR1 DFQATT and CDR2 SNEGSKA (reference sequence). The V end lost 1 base, the J end lost 4 bases, and 13 bases lay between the germline ends. CDR3 residues: CSARGGGIGYGYTF. Written as DNA, the CDR3 is TGCAGTGCTAGAGGGGGAGGAATTGGCTATGGCTACACCTTC.

V gene TRBV7-3 combines with J gene TRBJ2-3; D not resolved. Germline V lookup: CDR1 SGHTA, CDR2 FQGTGA. The CDR3 covers 13 residues. Trimming stripped 3 bases from V and 4 bases from J, with 8 bases between. In nucleotides, the CDR3 is TGTGCCAGCAGCTTCTCGCTGTCAGATACGCAGTATTTT. It translates to CASSFSLSDTQYF. Supplemented by reference TRBV7-3 and TRBJ2-3, the full variable domain reads GAGVSQTPSNKVTEKGKYVELRCDPISGHTALYWYRQSLGQGPEFLIYFQGTGAADDSGLPNDRFFAVRPEGSVSTLKIQRTERGDSAVYLCASSFSLSDTQYFGPGTRLTVL.

This clonotype was observed a handful of times. This rearrangement joins TRBV12-5 to TRBJ1-1; tentatively, D is TRBD1 (5 bases). V shed 1 base and J shed 8 bases, with 5 bases lying between them. The germline V gene encodes CDR1 LGHNT and CDR2 FRNRAP. The CDR3 runs 11 residues. CDR3 protein: CASGLDREAFF. For the CDR3, the DNA is TGTGCTAGTGGTTTGGACAGGGAAGCTTTCTTT.

This clonotype was observed a handful of times. Mismatch with germline at one junction end may stem from a read error. The rearrangement joins TRBV3-1 to TRBJ1-6; 7 bases agree with TRBD1. Looked up from germline, CDR1 is LGHDT and CDR2 is YNNKEL (reference sequence). This CDR3 has 12 amino acids. The CDR3 protein is CASSQDDRALLF. In nucleotides, the CDR3 is TGTGCCAGCAGCCAAGATGACAGGGCCCTCTTATTT.

This clonotype was seen only a few times. The chain links TRBV12-3 or TRBV12-4 to TRBJ2-3, with 7 positions matching TRBD1. V shed 5 bases and J 1 base; nucleotides not matched to a gene: 9. This CDR3 contains 16 residues. In DNA form, the CDR3 reads TGTGCCAGCAGTGTGTATGGGGGACAGCGCACAGATACGCAGTATTTT. It yields the protein CASSVYGGQRTDTQYF.

The chain joins TRBV7-2 to TRBJ1-4; D remains ambiguous. There are 14 residues in the CDR3. Trimming removed 1 base from V and 7 bases from J, with 10 bases in between. Germline V gives CDR1 SGHTA, CDR2 FQGNSA. The CDR3 DNA sequence: TGTGCCAGCAGCTTAGTCGAATTCAGTGAAAAACTGTTTTTT. It specifies CASSLVEFSEKLFF.

The chain joins TRBV27 to TRBJ2-1, with D perhaps given as TRBD1 or TRBD2 (5 bases each). V lost 6 bases and J 7 bases, leaving 22 bases between the germline ends. Germline CDR1 MNHEY, CDR2 SMNVEV (reference sequence). The length of the CDR3 is 16 residues. For the CDR3, the DNA is TGTGCCAGCAGCCCGCAAGTGGGGGATTTGGCGAATGAGCAGTTCTTC. Translating gives CASSPQVGDLANEQFF.

The rearrangement joins TRBV27 to TRBJ2-6, with 8 bases aligning to TRBD1. The trim removed 5 bases at V and 2 bases at J, leaving 8 bases unmatched. The CDR3 totals 17 residues. Germline V gene data show CDR1 as MNHEY and CDR2 as SMNVEV (reference sequence). The CDR3 sequence is CASSAIQGAAGANVLTF. CDR3 nucleotides: TGTGCCAGCAGTGCCATTCAGGGGGCCGCTGGGGCCAACGTCCTGACTTTC. Looking up the rest from reference TRBV27 and TRBJ2-6 gives the full variable domain: EAQVTQNPRYLITVTGKKLTVTCSQNMNHEYMSWYRQDPGLGLRQIYYSMNVEVTDKGDVPEGYKVSRKEKRNFPLILESPSPNQTSLYFCASSAIQGAAGANVLTFGAGSRLTVL.

This clonotype has more than one count but fewer than ten. The genes are TRBV29-1 and TRBJ1-3; 7 bases line up with TRBD1. Trimming at V came to 5 bases and at J to 4 bases, leaving 8 bases not matched to a gene. Germline-derived CDR1 and CDR2 are SQVTM and ANQGSEA. CDR3 length equals 14 residues. CDR3 in DNA: TGCAGCGTTTCTGAGGGGGCCTCGGGAAACACCATATATTTT. Translating it yields CSVSEGASGNTIYF.

The chain joins TRBV9 to TRBJ1-1, with 7 bases lining up with TRBD1. The germline CDR1 and CDR2 sequences are SGDLS and YYNGEE. This CDR3 region has 14 residues. After removal of 3 bases from V and 3 bases from J, the junction contained 5 bases not matched to a gene. Here the CDR3 reads CASSATGYDTEAFF. As DNA, the CDR3 is TGTGCCAGCAGCGCGACAGGGTATGACACTGAAGCTTTCTTT.

This clonotype was picked up a small number of times. Written as DNA, the CDR3 is TGCGCCAGCAGCTTGGCCGCAGGGTACGAGGCTTTCTTT. Its translation is CASSLAAGYEAFF. The chain recombines TRBV5-1 with TRBJ1-1, with TRBD1 as a possible D gene (5 bases). The CDR3 length is 13 residues. CDR1 and CDR2 (germline): SGHRS, YFSETQ. V lost 0 bases and J 11 bases, leaving 14 bases between the germline ends.

In nucleotides, the CDR3 is TGCGCCAGCAGCCCGTCAAACGGGGACGGGGCGGGCACCGGGGAGCTGTTTTTT. It codes for CASSPSNGDGAGTGELFF. The chain joins TRBV4-1 to TRBJ2-2; D might be TRBD1 or TRBD2, each matching 5 bases. This CDR3 spans 18 amino acids. The germline V and J ends were trimmed by 4 bases and 4 bases, with 22 bases remaining between them. Looked up from germline, CDR1 is MGHRA and CDR2 is YSYEKL.

This clonotype was found a few times. This chain uses TRBV11-2 with TRBJ2-1, with D unresolved. Germline CDR1 SGHAT, CDR2 FQNNGV. The CDR3 has 14 amino acids. Trimming stripped 3 bases from V and 6 bases from J, with 12 bases between. The DNA of the CDR3 is TGTGCCAGCAGCTTTGGACGTCCCAGCAATGAGCAGTTCTTC. This gives the protein CASSFGRPSNEQFF.

This sequence joins TRBV11-2 and TRBJ2-7; D may be TRBD2 (6 bases). This CDR3 is built from 15 residues. The germline V and J ends were trimmed by 2 bases and 5 bases, with 16 bases remaining between them. Germline loops: CDR1 SGHAT, CDR2 FQNNGV. The CDR3 nucleotides are TGTGCCAGCAGCTTATTGACCGGAGGGACCAACGAGCAGTACTTC. Translating it yields CASSLLTGGTNEQYF.

This clonotype was picked up a small number of times. The chain combines TRBV7-2 with TRBJ2-7; a weak D match, TRBD1 (7 bases). This CDR3 region has 16 residues. Trimming stripped 5 bases from V and 3 bases from J, with 20 bases between. Germline V lookup: CDR1 SGHTA, CDR2 FQGNSA. This chain's CDR3 is CASSVTRTGSFYEQYF. The CDR3 DNA sequence: TGTGCCAGCAGCGTGACTAGGACAGGATCCTTCTACGAGCAGTACTTC.

There are a few counts of this clonotype. V usage is TRBV6-2 or TRBV6-3 and J usage is TRBJ2-1; D remains ambiguous. V was trimmed by 6 bases and J by 4 bases, leaving 7 bases between them. Germline-derived CDR1 and CDR2 are MNHEY and SVGEGT. The CDR3 has 12 amino acids. The CDR3 region has the DNA TGTGCCAGCAGACACAATTACAATGAGCAGTTCTTC. It specifies CASRHNYNEQFF.

This chain uses TRBV27 with TRBJ2-2; D uncertain. V lost 0 bases and J 6 bases, leaving 5 bases between the germline ends. The CDR3 length is 13 residues. Germline V gives CDR1 MNHEY, CDR2 SMNVEV (reference sequence). The DNA of the CDR3 is TGTGCCAGCAGTTTATCGAGGCCCGGGGAGCTGTTTTTT. Translation gives CASSLSRPGELFF.

This clonotype was picked up a small number of times. This rearrangement joins TRBV10-2 to TRBJ2-7, with 7 bases matching TRBD2. The germline gives CDR1 WSHSY, CDR2 SAAADI. The CDR3 sequence is 13 residues long. V shed 7 bases, J shed 2 bases, and the junction held 5 bases outside the gene matches. The CDR3 reads CASIGAGAYEQYF. The CDR3 DNA is TGCGCCAGCATCGGTGCGGGGGCCTACGAGCAGTACTTC.

This clonotype was picked up one time. The chain couples TRBV19 to TRBJ2-4; weak D call: TRBD1 (5 bases). Germline V lookup: CDR1 LNHDA, CDR2 SQIVND (reference sequence). This CDR3 spans 15 amino acids. V gave up 3 bases and J gave up 7 bases, with 16 bases separating them. The CDR3: CASSMRQGNWNIQYF. CDR3 coding DNA: TGTGCCAGTAGTATGCGGCAGGGTAACTGGAACATTCAGTACTTC.